This is a list of T cell receptor beta chains from one sample in a study of blood T cell repertoires in COVID-19. Generated by immunoSEQ multiplex PCR, the TCRdb table keeps only in-frame clones and is missing some. The sample yields some 91,000 clones, approximately 80% seen once. Sequenced sample: peripheral blood. The receptors were sampled from a man between 65 and 79 years old with acute or convalescent COVID-19. CDR3s include the opening cysteine and the closing phenylalanine or tryptophan. Each record gives: V gene, clone size, CDR3 protein. Expanded clones are given a class, and other clones once, few, many or no size at all.

TRBV4-2 - CASSSSGTSGGETDTQYF
TRBV6-5 - CASKVQTASYNEQFF
TRBV2 once CASSGQENQPQHF
TRBV2 - CASSEGRWGPGAGGIDTGELFF
TRBV19 - CASSIGTGTGNTIYF
TRBV5-1 - CASSFTTGNTEAFF
TRBV9 - CASSVLDRVPNEQFF
TRBV5-1 - CASSLDGQGTDTQYF
TRBV7-9 - CASSWGTSGNSYNEQFF
TRBV28 few CASSLQSYGYTF
TRBV6-5 once CASPGPGGTEAFF
TRBV3-1/TRBV3-2 once CASSLGTGRSVGTEAFF
TRBV18 - CASSPHMDSREGTAQYF
TRBV5-5 - CASSSGTGHQPQHF
TRBV25-1 few CASSATGWPQHF
TRBV2 few CASSFTRDSPGSNQPQHF
TRBV5-4 - CASSFDRAISSPLHF
TRBV19 - CASSSGGPDNEQFF
TRBV19 - CASSMPGHGENYGYTF
TRBV5-1 - CASSPGHGNTIYF
TRBV7-2 few CASSLAMRNEQFF